These 8 T cell receptor beta chains originate from one sample sequenced in a study of early T cells in non-severe SARS-CoV-2 infection. TCRdb re-analysed the 5' RACE reads in MiXCR, keeping a single row per CDR3 protein. The repertoire holds about 72,000 distinct CDR3 sequences, with roughly a tenth as singletons. The specimen comprised whole blood, sampled at baseline. The source of these receptors is an adult who was a healthcare worker with PCR-confirmed SARS-CoV-2 infection or an uninfected control (not recorded which).

The chain uses TRBV7-8 and TRBJ2-7, with a tentative D call TRBD2 (5 bases). Germline CDR1 SGHVS, CDR2 FQNEAQ. Trimming left V 5 bases short and J 7 bases short, with 9 bases between. The CDR3 totals 11 residues. CDR3 nucleotides: TGTGCCAGCAGCCAGATAGCGGAGCAGTACTTC. Protein: CASSQIAEQYF.

This clonotype was observed many times. The chain recombines TRBV24-1 with TRBJ2-1; 16 nucleotides align to TRBD2. V gave up 9 bases and J gave up 8 bases; unmatched junction bases: 9. Germline CDR1 and CDR2: KGHDR and SFDVKD. CDR3 length equals 16 residues. CDR3 sequence: CATSLGTSGGVDEQFF. The CDR3 nucleotides are TGTGCCACCTCGCTGGGGACTAGCGGGGGGGTGGATGAGCAGTTCTTC.

This clonotype was picked up many times. The V gene is TRBV20-1, the J gene TRBJ1-2; 9 bases agree with TRBD1. The CDR3 is made up of 15 amino acids. Germline lookup yields CDR1 DFQATT and CDR2 SNEGSKA (reference sequence). With 1 base clipped from V and 8 bases from J, the junction kept 11 bases outside the gene matches. The CDR3 bases are TGCAGTGCTAGAGCACATCGGGACAGGGAGGAAGGCTACACCTTC. Its translation: CSARAHRDREEGYTF.

The table lists this clonotype with a few counts. This CDR3 reads CASSGGGGGLQETQYF. As DNA, the CDR3 is TGTGCCAGCAGTGGTGGCGGGGGAGGTCTTCAAGAGACCCAGTACTTC. The rearrangement joins TRBV2 to TRBJ2-5; TRBD2 agrees at 7 bases. The CDR3 contains 16 residues. In germline, CDR1 is SNHLY, CDR2 FYNNEI. V shed 4 bases and J 2 bases; nucleotides not matched to a gene: 10.

Many counts were recorded for this clonotype. The CDR3 coding sequence is TGTGCCAGCAGCGAAGGGACATTTTCCACCGGGGAGCTGTTTTTT. It is translated as CASSEGTFSTGELFF. This rearrangement joins TRBV7-3 to TRBJ2-2, with a tentative D call TRBD1 (6 bases). The germline V gene encodes CDR1 SGHTA and CDR2 FQGTGA. Trimming stripped 5 bases from V and 4 bases from J, with 14 bases between. The CDR3 is 15 residues long.

Many counts were recorded for this clonotype. The rearrangement links TRBV24-1 to TRBJ2-3; 8 nucleotides align to TRBD1. Germline V gene sequence: CDR1 KGHDR, CDR2 SFDVKD. Losses at the gene ends were 3 bases for V and 3 bases for J; bases not matched to a gene: 4. There are 15 residues in the CDR3. CDR3 sequence: CATSDGQGGTDTQYF. The CDR3 coding sequence is TGTGCCACCAGTGATGGACAGGGTGGTACAGATACGCAGTATTTT.

CDR3 amino acids: CASLGATEAFF. CDR3 in DNA: TGTGCCAGCCTTGGGGCCACTGAAGCTTTCTTT. V is TRBV12-3 or TRBV12-4 and J is TRBJ1-1; TRBD1 is a possible D gene (5 bases). V lost 8 bases and J 4 bases, leaving 8 bases between the germline ends. CDR3 length: 11 residues.

This chain links TRBV7-2 with TRBJ2-5, with 8 bases matching TRBD2. V lost 7 bases and J lost 2; bases outside the gene matches: 9. Looked up from germline, CDR1 is SGHTA and CDR2 is FQGNSA. CDR3 length equals 15 residues. The CDR3 protein is CASTPGGAGQETQYF. DNA for the CDR3: TGTGCCAGCACCCCGGGGGGGGCAGGGCAAGAGACCCAGTACTTC.